This entry features one T cell receptor beta chain sequence. The CDR3 spans 10 residues. CDR1 DFQATT and CDR2 SNEGSKA come from the germline V gene (reference sequence). V lost 5 bases and J lost 7, with 6 bases in between. The source of the sample is a study of blood T cells in healthy people across ages. A second 7 to 11 cycle PCR used barcoded and J-beta primers. TCRdb redid the calling of the 5' RACE reads with MiXCR, one entry per CDR3 protein. Of 1.5 million to 2 million distinct CDR3 sequences in the sample, about two fifths were seen once. The TCR comes from a human donor in good health. The gene calls are TRBV20-1 and TRBJ2-1; D uncertain. The sequenced material came from blood. The CDR3 DNA is TGCAGTGCTTTTTCGAATGAGCAGTTCTTC. It codes for CSAFSNEQFF.